The rows below give T cell receptor beta chains drawn from one sample of a study of shared clonotypes between healthy human individuals. Sequenced by immunoSEQ multiplex PCR; TCRdb stores in-frame clones only, minus some. Among about 2.3 million clones listed, about 92% were seen once. The sample consisted of naive CD4+ T cells from PBMCs. All receptors come from a young man in good health. Some clones in this sample may be carry-over from other donors' samples. Both conserved end residues are part of each CDR3. The order of the fields is clone size, D gene, V gene, J gene, CDR3 DNA, CDR3 protein. D genes are given only for firm matches. A row's size may be missing; if present it is once, few, many or a size class.

size: NA
D: TRBD2
V: TRBV6-1
J: TRBJ2-3
DNA: TGTGCCGGAGGACTAGCGGGAGCCACAGATACGCAGTATTTT
CDR3: CAGGLAGATDTQYF

size: NA
D: NA
V: TRBV9
J: TRBJ1-1
DNA: TGTGCCAGCAGCGTAGTGCTAGAGAACACTGAAGCTTTCTTT
CDR3: CASSVVLENTEAFF

size: NA
D: NA
V: TRBV18
J: TRBJ2-7
DNA: TGTGCCAGCTCACCACCGCTTGGGGATATAAGGGCCCCCTACGAGCAGTACTTC
CDR3: CASSPPLGDIRAPYEQYF

size: NA
D: TRBD1
V: TRBV19
J: TRBJ2-2
DNA: TGTGCCAGCTCGGACAGGTTCGGCACCGGGGAGCTGTTTTTT
CDR3: CASSDRFGTGELFF

size: NA
D: TRBD1
V: TRBV28
J: TRBJ1-2
DNA: TGTGCCAGCAGTTTTGACAGGGGCTATGGCTACACCTTC
CDR3: CASSFDRGYGYTF

size: NA
D: NA
V: TRBV5-1
J: TRBJ2-1
DNA: TGCGCCAGCAGCTTGGCCTCAGGGAGCTCCTACAATGAGCAGTTCTTC
CDR3: CASSLASGSSYNEQFF

size: NA
D: TRBD2
V: TRBV5-1
J: TRBJ2-7
DNA: TGCGCCAGCAGCTTGACTAGCGGGTCGTACGAGCAGTACTTC
CDR3: CASSLTSGSYEQYF

size: few
D: TRBD1
V: TRBV10-3
J: TRBJ1-1
DNA: TGTGCCACGATCGGACAGGGGGAGACTGAAGCTTTCTTT
CDR3: CATIGQGETEAFF

size: NA
D: NA
V: TRBV5-1
J: TRBJ1-2
DNA: TGCGCCAGCAGCTCCTCTAGCCCAGCTAACTATGGCTACACCTTC
CDR3: CASSSSSPANYGYTF

size: NA
D: TRBD2
V: TRBV28
J: TRBJ2-7
DNA: TGTGCCAGTAGAGCGGGGGACTACGAGCAGTACTTC
CDR3: CASRAGDYEQYF

size: once
D: NA
V: TRBV11-1
J: TRBJ1-2
DNA: TGTGCCAGCAGCCGAAATGGGGAGGCGGGCTACACCTTC
CDR3: CASSRNGEAGYTF

size: NA
D: NA
V: TRBV7-2
J: TRBJ1-5
DNA: TGTGCCAGCAGCCGACAGAGCAATCAGCCCCAGCATTTT
CDR3: CASSRQSNQPQHF

size: NA
D: TRBD1
V: TRBV11-2
J: TRBJ2-7
DNA: TGTGCCAGTTCGTGGGGACAGGGGGCGAGAGAGCAGTACTTC
CDR3: CASSWGQGAREQYF

size: NA
D: NA
V: TRBV6-5
J: TRBJ2-3
DNA: TGTGCCAGCAGTTACTCAATCTCGTTTAATACGCAGTATTTT
CDR3: CASSYSISFNTQYF

size: NA
D: NA
V: TRBV11-2
J: TRBJ1-2
DNA: TGTGCCAGCAGCTTAGTGGGCAGAGTTAACTATGGCTACACCTTC
CDR3: CASSLVGRVNYGYTF

size: NA
D: NA
V: TRBV20-1
J: TRBJ2-3
DNA: TGCAGTGCTAACCGTGCAGATACGCAGTATTTT
CDR3: CSANRADTQYF

size: NA
D: TRBD2
V: TRBV18
J: TRBJ2-5
DNA: TGTGCCAGCTCACGACTACTAGCGGGAGCGGTAGAGACCCAGTACTTC
CDR3: CASSRLLAGAVETQYF

size: NA
D: NA
V: TRBV6-4
J: TRBJ2-2
DNA: TGTGCCAGCAGTGAGAACTCAGGGTCGAGCACCGGGGAGCTGTTTTTT
CDR3: CASSENSGSSTGELFF

size: NA
D: NA
V: TRBV28
J: TRBJ1-1
DNA: TGTGCCAGCAGTTTGCGGGGGAACACTGAAGCTTTCTTT
CDR3: CASSLRGNTEAFF

size: NA
D: TRBD2
V: TRBV18
J: TRBJ2-7
DNA: TGTGCCAGCTCACCGCCGCTAGCGGGGACCTCTTACGAGCAGTACTTC
CDR3: CASSPPLAGTSYEQYF

size: NA
D: NA
V: TRBV15
J: TRBJ2-7
DNA: TGTGCCACCAGCAGAGTAGACAGATCCTACGAGCAGTACTTC
CDR3: CATSRVDRSYEQYF

size: NA
D: TRBD2
V: TRBV27
J: TRBJ2-7
DNA: TGTGCCAGCAGGACTAAAGCGGGAGGACCCTACGAGCAGTACTTC
CDR3: CASRTKAGGPYEQYF

size: NA
D: NA
V: TRBV28
J: TRBJ1-6
DNA: TGTGCCAGCATCCCAACCGGGGGGTCACCCCTCCACTTT
CDR3: CASIPTGGSPLHF

size: NA
D: NA
V: TRBV19
J: TRBJ1-1
DNA: TGTGCCAGTAGTACAACAGGGAACCGTGAAGCTTTCTTT
CDR3: CASSTTGNREAFF

size: NA
D: NA
V: TRBV19
J: TRBJ2-7
DNA: TGTGCCAGTAGTCATGGCACATACGAGCAGTACTTC
CDR3: CASSHGTYEQYF

size: NA
D: NA
V: TRBV6-1
J: TRBJ1-2
DNA: TGTGCCAGCAGCCCCCGACAGACCTATGGCTACACCTTC
CDR3: CASSPRQTYGYTF

size: NA
D: NA
V: TRBV6-1
J: TRBJ2-2
DNA: TGTGCCAGCAGTGATCTTAGTCCTTCGAACACCGGGGAGCTGTTTTTT
CDR3: CASSDLSPSNTGELFF

size: NA
D: TRBD2
V: TRBV7-9
J: TRBJ2-5
DNA: TGTGCCAGCAGTTTCGGCGGGAGGGCCGGGGGAGAGACCCAGTACTTC
CDR3: CASSFGGRAGGETQYF

size: NA
D: NA
V: TRBV5-1
J: TRBJ2-3
DNA: TGCGCCAGCAGCTTCAGCACAGATACGCAGTATTTT
CDR3: CASSFSTDTQYF

size: NA
D: TRBD1
V: TRBV6-1
J: TRBJ1-2
DNA: TGTGCCAGCAGTGTGATCCAGGGGGGCTATGGCTACACCTTC
CDR3: CASSVIQGGYGYTF

size: NA
D: TRBD1
V: TRBV19
J: TRBJ2-7
DNA: TGTGCCAGTAGCCCACGGGACAGGGGGTTGTACGAGCAGTACTTC
CDR3: CASSPRDRGLYEQYF

size: NA
D: NA
V: TRBV28
J: TRBJ2-3
DNA: TGTGCCAGCAGTTTATCGGGACCGGGCGGAGATACGCAGTATTTT
CDR3: CASSLSGPGGDTQYF

size: NA
D: TRBD1
V: TRBV5-1
J: TRBJ2-7
DNA: TGCGCCAGCAAACAAGGGACAGCGACCTACGAGCAGTACTTC
CDR3: CASKQGTATYEQYF

size: NA
D: NA
V: TRBV9
J: TRBJ2-3
DNA: TGTGCCAGCAGCGCCTCACCCCTCCGGTCAGATACGCAGTATTTT
CDR3: CASSASPLRSDTQYF

size: few
D: NA
V: TRBV19
J: TRBJ1-5
DNA: TGTGCCAGTAGTATCATCCCCGCAGGGACCACCAATCAGCCCCAGCATTTT
CDR3: CASSIIPAGTTNQPQHF

size: NA
D: TRBD1
V: TRBV28
J: TRBJ2-2
DNA: TGTGCCAGCAGCCAAAGACAGGGGTTGATCACCGGGGAGCTGTTTTTT
CDR3: CASSQRQGLITGELFF

size: NA
D: NA
V: TRBV5-5
J: TRBJ1-4
DNA: TGTGCCAGCAGCCCTTGGACATTTAATGAAAAACTGTTTTTT
CDR3: CASSPWTFNEKLFF

size: once
D: NA
V: TRBV5-1
J: TRBJ2-7
DNA: TGCGCCAGCAGCTTGAGCCAATCCTACGAGCAGTACTTC
CDR3: CASSLSQSYEQYF

size: NA
D: TRBD2
V: TRBV28
J: TRBJ2-5
DNA: TGTGCCAGCAGTCCGTTGCGAGCGCGGGGGGGAGAGACCCAGTACTTC
CDR3: CASSPLRARGGETQYF

size: once
D: TRBD1
V: TRBV6-6
J: TRBJ2-7
DNA: TGTGCCAGCAGCGGACCGGGACAGGGCTACGAGCAGTACTTC
CDR3: CASSGPGQGYEQYF

size: NA
D: TRBD1
V: TRBV14
J: TRBJ1-2
DNA: TGTGCCAGCAGCGAACAGTGGACAGGAGAAGGGTACACCTTC
CDR3: CASSEQWTGEGYTF

size: NA
D: NA
V: TRBV9
J: TRBJ2-3
DNA: TGTGCCAGCAGCGTAGGAGCAGGGCCAGATACGCAGTATTTT
CDR3: CASSVGAGPDTQYF

size: few
D: TRBD1
V: TRBV28
J: TRBJ1-1
DNA: TGTGCCAGCAGTGGACCGGGACAGCAAGCTTTCTTT
CDR3: CASSGPGQQAFF

size: NA
D: NA
V: TRBV15
J: TRBJ1-2
DNA: TGTGCCACCAGGGAGGGAGCGCTGGGGCCCTACTATGGCTACACCTTC
CDR3: CATREGALGPYYGYTF

size: NA
D: NA
V: TRBV2
J: TRBJ2-5
DNA: TGTGCCAGCAGTGCCAGCAGGAGAGAGACCCAGTACTTC
CDR3: CASSASRRETQYF

size: NA
D: NA
V: TRBV20-1
J: TRBJ2-1
DNA: TGCAGTGCTAGGTACGGTATTGAGCAGTTCTTC
CDR3: CSARYGIEQFF

size: NA
D: NA
V: TRBV5-1
J: TRBJ2-1
DNA: TGCGCCAGCAGCTTGGAAGTGACTGCCTACAATGAGCAGTTCTTC
CDR3: CASSLEVTAYNEQFF

size: NA
D: NA
V: TRBV7-8
J: TRBJ1-3
DNA: TGTGCCAGCAGTTTAGGACGACCTGGAAACACCATATATTTT
CDR3: CASSLGRPGNTIYF

size: NA
D: NA
V: TRBV28
J: TRBJ2-7
DNA: TGTGCCAGCAGTTTAGGGGAAGGAGACGTGCACGAGCAGTACTTC
CDR3: CASSLGEGDVHEQYF

size: NA
D: NA
V: TRBV6-5
J: TRBJ1-2
DNA: TGTGCCAGCAGTTACAAAGGAGATGGCTACACCTTC
CDR3: CASSYKGDGYTF

size: NA
D: NA
V: TRBV6-5
J: TRBJ2-7
DNA: TGTGCCAGCAGTTATCGGTCCGATTCCTACGAGCAGTACTTC
CDR3: CASSYRSDSYEQYF

size: NA
D: TRBD1
V: TRBV5-6
J: TRBJ2-7
DNA: TGTGCCAGCAGCCGCCTGGACAGGGGAGCCTACGAGCAGTACTTC
CDR3: CASSRLDRGAYEQYF

size: once
D: NA
V: TRBV18
J: TRBJ2-3
DNA: TGTGCCAGCTCACCCTACACGGATGATACGCAGTATTTT
CDR3: CASSPYTDDTQYF

size: NA
D: TRBD1
V: TRBV5-4
J: TRBJ1-4
DNA: TGTGCCAGCAGTACCACAGGGGGCAATGAAAAACTGTTTTTT
CDR3: CASSTTGGNEKLFF

size: once
D: NA
V: TRBV18
J: TRBJ2-7
DNA: TGTGCCAGCTCACCCGGGAAGGGGGCCTACGAGCAGTACTTC
CDR3: CASSPGKGAYEQYF

size: NA
D: NA
V: TRBV30
J: TRBJ1-3
DNA: TGTGCCTGGAACGGGGGGGCTGGAAACACCATATATTTT
CDR3: CAWNGGAGNTIYF

size: NA
D: NA
V: TRBV4-1
J: TRBJ2-2
DNA: TGCGCCAGCAGTTATACAGGGCGCGGGGAGCTGTTTTTT
CDR3: CASSYTGRGELFF

size: NA
D: NA
V: TRBV4-2
J: TRBJ2-5
DNA: TGTGCCAGCAGCCAAGTTCTTGCTGGGCAAGAGACCCAGTACTTC
CDR3: CASSQVLAGQETQYF

size: NA
D: NA
V: TRBV21-1
J: TRBJ1-4
DNA: TGTGCCAGCAGAATCCGCTGGGGTTCTGCAACTAATGAAAAACTGTTTTTT
CDR3: CASRIRWGSATNEKLFF

size: NA
D: NA
V: TRBV5-1
J: TRBJ2-2
DNA: TGCGCCAGCAGCTTGGCCTGGACCGGGGAGCTGTTTTTT
CDR3: CASSLAWTGELFF